Listed here is a single T cell receptor beta chain. As originally analysed: Reference gene primers were amplified, and this amplification served to estimate nucleated cell counts. Assay: immunoSEQ multiplex PCR; the TCRdb copy retains only in-frame clones and omits some. The DNA gave D and trimming, while V, J and clone size come from that table. The repertoire holds approximately 270,000 clones, just under 90% seen once, with roughly 1.8% in the top ten. This record belongs to a study of blood T cell repertoires in COVID-19. There are 16 residues in the CDR3. V shed 0 bases and J 3 bases; nucleotides not matched to a gene: 5. Germline loops: CDR1 MNHNS, CDR2 SASEGT.

This clonotype was obtained from an older woman who had recovered from COVID-19. The chain is built from TRBV6-1 and TRBJ2-1; 7 bases are a match to TRBD2. Sequencing was carried out using PBMCs or T cells enriched from blood (not recorded which). This CDR3 reads CASSEAPSGVYNEQFF. In DNA, the CDR3 is TGTGCCAGCAGTGAAGCGCCGAGCGGGGTCTACAATGAGCAGTTCTTC.